The present T cell receptor (beta chain) was sequenced within a study of human T cells and chemical hapten exposure. About the research overall: On approximately 2 cm by approximately 2 cm of upper inner arm skin, sensitization was performed with 2% DPC. Whole-study results and caveats: Significantly more large CDR3 similarity clusters were formed by expanded TCRs than by controls.

Between the trimmed V and J ends, which lost 5 bases and 8 bases, there was a span of 13 bases. Germline V gives CDR1 MNHNS, CDR2 SASEGT. The CDR3 has 14 amino acids. Authors' analysis steps: Per sample, the median was 95,638 TCRs, with values from around 24,000 to 710,000. TCRdb independently ran MiXCR on the RACE reads; one entry per CDR3 protein. For this entry, the V and J calls and clone size follow TCRdb and not the study's own pipeline. The data contain roughly 50,000 distinct CDR3 sequences, 8% to 13% of them singletons. Time point: patch test 1, 2 weeks after DPC sensitization. Indicated treatment: therapeutic diphenylcyclopropenone sensitization with weekly scalp DPC. The template was total RNA from unfractionated whole blood. Remarks on this clonotype: Antigen specificity is unknown. One base away lies a much larger clone, so this may be a sequencing read error.

The sequence came from a woman in her 40s with alopecia areata. Some clones in this sample may be carry-over from other donors' samples. The chain is built from TRBV6-1 and TRBJ1-6; no clear D gene. Sequences were derived from whole blood, sampled in connection with sensitization to the hapten diphenylcyclopropenone (DPC). The CDR3 sequence is CASSNSFTDSPLHF. CDR3 nucleotide sequence: TGTGCCAGCAGTAACTCCTTCACCGATTCACCCCTCCACTTT.